This T cell receptor (beta chain) derives from a study of T cell repertoires in aging, cancer and after chemotherapy. As for the study in general: Roughly 9.3 million TCR reads made up the full dataset.

The template was genomic DNA from peripheral blood, not RNA. TRB rearrangements spanning V, D and J were amplified using mixed TRB-A/B primers. TCRdb redid the calling of the multiplex PCR reads with MiXCR, one entry per CDR3 protein. The sample carries around 20,000 distinct CDR3 sequences, 30% to 45% recorded once. Within the sample, this clonotype is medium-sized (0.01 to 0.1%). Its antigen remains unknown. CDR1 and CDR2 from the germline V gene are SQVTM and ANQGSEA. The CDR3 runs 14 residues. V lost 5 bases, J lost 2 bases, and 5 bases stayed unmatched. Whole-study results and caveats: Age-matched healthy donors had significantly more diverse, less clonal blood TCR repertoires than untreated cancer patients.

The receptor was isolated from a human donor with a solid tumor. This chain connects TRBV29-1 to TRBJ2-5, with 10 positions matching TRBD1. The sample taken for sequencing was blood. The DNA of the CDR3 is TGCAGCGTTACGGGACAGGGGTGGCAAGAGACCCAGTACTTC. Translating it yields CSVTGQGWQETQYF.